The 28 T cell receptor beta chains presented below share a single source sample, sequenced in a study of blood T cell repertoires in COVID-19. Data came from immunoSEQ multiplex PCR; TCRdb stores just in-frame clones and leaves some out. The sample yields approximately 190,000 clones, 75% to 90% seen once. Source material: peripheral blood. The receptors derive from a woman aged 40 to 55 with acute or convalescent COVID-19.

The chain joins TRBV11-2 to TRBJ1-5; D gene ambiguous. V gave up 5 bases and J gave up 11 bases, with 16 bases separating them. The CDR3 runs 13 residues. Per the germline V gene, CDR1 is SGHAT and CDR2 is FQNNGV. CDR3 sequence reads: CASSLNNPSAQHF. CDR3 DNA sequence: TGTGCCAGCAGCCTAAATAATCCTTCGGCCCAGCATTTT.

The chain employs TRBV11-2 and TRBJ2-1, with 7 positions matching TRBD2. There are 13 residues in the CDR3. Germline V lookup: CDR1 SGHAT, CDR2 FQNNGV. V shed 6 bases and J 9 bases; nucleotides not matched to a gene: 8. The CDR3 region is CASRPGLVSEQFF. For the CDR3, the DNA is TGTGCCAGCAGACCCGGACTAGTCAGTGAGCAGTTCTTC.

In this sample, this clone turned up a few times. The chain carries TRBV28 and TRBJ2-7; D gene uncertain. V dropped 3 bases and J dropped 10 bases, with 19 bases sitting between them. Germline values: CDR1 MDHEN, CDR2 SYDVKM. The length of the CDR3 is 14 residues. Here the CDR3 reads CASSLGQTYSPQYF. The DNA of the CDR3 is TGTGCCAGCAGTTTGGGCCAGACGTATTCACCCCAGTACTTC.

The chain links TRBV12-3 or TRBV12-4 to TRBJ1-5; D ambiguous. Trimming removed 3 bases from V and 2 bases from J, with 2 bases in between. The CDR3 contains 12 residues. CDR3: CASSFGNQPQHF. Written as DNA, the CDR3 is TGTGCCAGCAGTTTCGGCAATCAGCCCCAGCATTTT.

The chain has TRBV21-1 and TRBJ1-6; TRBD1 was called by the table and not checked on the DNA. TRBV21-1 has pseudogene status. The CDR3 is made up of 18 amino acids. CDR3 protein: CASSKANGREGISSPLHF. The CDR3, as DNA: TGTGCCAGCAGCAAAGCGAATGGCAGGGAAGGAATTAGTTCACCCCTCCACTTT.

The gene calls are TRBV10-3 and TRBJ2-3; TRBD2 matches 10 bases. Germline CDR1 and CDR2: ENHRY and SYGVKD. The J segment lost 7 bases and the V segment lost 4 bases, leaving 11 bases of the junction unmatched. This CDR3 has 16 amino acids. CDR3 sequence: CAISGNSGGPGNTQYF. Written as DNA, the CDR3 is TGTGCCATCAGTGGGAATAGCGGGGGGCCCGGGAATACGCAGTATTTT.

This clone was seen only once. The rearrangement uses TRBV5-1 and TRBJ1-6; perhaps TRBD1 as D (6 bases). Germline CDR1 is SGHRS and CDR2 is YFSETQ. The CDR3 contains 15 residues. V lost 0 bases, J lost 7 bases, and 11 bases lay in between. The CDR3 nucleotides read TGCGCCAGCAGCTTGGCAGGGGTGGGCAATTCACCCCTCCACTTT. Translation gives CASSLAGVGNSPLHF.

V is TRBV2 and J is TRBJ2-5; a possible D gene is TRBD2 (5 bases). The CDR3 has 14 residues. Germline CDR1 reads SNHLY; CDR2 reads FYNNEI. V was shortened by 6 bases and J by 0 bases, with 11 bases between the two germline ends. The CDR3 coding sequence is TGTGCCAGCAGCAAAACGGACTACCAAGAGACCCAGTACTTC. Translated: CASSKTDYQETQYF.

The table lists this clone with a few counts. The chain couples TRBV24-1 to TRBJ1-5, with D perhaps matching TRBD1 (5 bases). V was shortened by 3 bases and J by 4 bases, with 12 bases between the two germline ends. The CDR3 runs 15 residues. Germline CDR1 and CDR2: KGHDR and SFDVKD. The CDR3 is CATSDSFGGNQPQHF. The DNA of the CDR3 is TGTGCCACCAGTGATAGCTTCGGGGGGAATCAGCCCCAGCATTTT.

The CDR3 DNA reads as TGTGCCAGCAGTGGGGGGGGGATCGGGCAAGAGACCCAGTACTTC. Protein product: CASSGGGIGQETQYF. The chain couples TRBV2 to TRBJ2-5; TRBD2 agrees at 7 bases. The junction had 7 bases not matched to a gene; V was cut back by 4 bases and J by 2 bases. Germline V gene data show CDR1 as SNHLY and CDR2 as FYNNEI. CDR3 size: 15 residues.

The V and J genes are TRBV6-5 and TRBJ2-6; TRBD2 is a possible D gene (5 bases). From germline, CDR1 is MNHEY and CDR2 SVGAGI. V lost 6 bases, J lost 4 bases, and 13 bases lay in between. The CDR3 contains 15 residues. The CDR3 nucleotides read TGTGCCAGCAGCCCCGCCTCGGGGGGGGCCAACGTCCTGACTTTC. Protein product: CASSPASGGANVLTF.

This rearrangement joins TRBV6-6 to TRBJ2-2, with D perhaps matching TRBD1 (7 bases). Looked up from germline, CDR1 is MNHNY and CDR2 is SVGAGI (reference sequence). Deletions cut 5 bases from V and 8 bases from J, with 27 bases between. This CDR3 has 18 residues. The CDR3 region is CASSPATPGGRGAGELFF. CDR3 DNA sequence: TGTGCCAGCAGTCCAGCTACCCCAGGGGGGCGCGGAGCTGGGGAGCTGTTTTTT.

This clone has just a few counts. CDR3 region: CASSTEGPGGGDTQYF. CDR3 coding DNA: TGTGCCAGCAGTACAGAGGGGCCGGGAGGGGGAGATACGCAGTATTTT. The genes are TRBV6-4 and TRBJ2-3, with 8 positions matching TRBD2. V lost 5 bases to trimming and J lost 5 bases; unmatched junction nucleotides: 12. The germline gives CDR1 MRHNA, CDR2 SNTAGT. This CDR3 has 16 amino acids.

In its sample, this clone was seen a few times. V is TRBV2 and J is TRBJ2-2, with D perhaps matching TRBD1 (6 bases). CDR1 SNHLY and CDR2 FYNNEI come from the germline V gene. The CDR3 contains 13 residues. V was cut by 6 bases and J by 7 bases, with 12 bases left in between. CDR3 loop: CASRQGSSGELFF. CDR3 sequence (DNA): TGTGCCAGCAGACAGGGTTCGAGCGGGGAGCTGTTTTTT.

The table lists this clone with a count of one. Here the CDR3 reads CASSFSFGDRDYEQYF. As DNA, the CDR3 is TGTGCCAGCAGTTTCAGTTTTGGGGACAGGGACTACGAGCAGTACTTC. The V call is TRBV27, the J call TRBJ2-7; TRBD1 agrees at 9 bases. Unmatched junction bases numbered 9, after V lost 3 bases and J lost 3 bases. CDR1 and CDR2 (germline): MNHEY, SMNVEV (reference sequence). The CDR3 consists of 16 residues.

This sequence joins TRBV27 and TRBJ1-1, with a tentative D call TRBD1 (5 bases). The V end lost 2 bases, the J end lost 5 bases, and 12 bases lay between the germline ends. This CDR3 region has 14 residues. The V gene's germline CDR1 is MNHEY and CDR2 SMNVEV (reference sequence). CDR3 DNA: TGTGCCAGCAGTTTAGCAAAGGGGCGGACTGAAGCTTTCTTT. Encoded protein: CASSLAKGRTEAFF.

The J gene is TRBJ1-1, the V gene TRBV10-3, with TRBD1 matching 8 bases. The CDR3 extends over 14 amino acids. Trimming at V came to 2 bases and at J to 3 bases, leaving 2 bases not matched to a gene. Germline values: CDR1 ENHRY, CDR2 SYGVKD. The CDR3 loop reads CAISETGGHTEAFF. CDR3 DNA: TGTGCCATCAGTGAGACAGGGGGTCACACTGAAGCTTTCTTT.

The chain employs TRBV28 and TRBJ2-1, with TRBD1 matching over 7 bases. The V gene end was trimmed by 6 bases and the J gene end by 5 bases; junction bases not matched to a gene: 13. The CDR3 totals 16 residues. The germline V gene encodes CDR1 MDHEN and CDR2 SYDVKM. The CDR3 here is CASSAMPGQTHNEQFF. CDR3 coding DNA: TGTGCCAGCAGCGCGATGCCGGGACAGACCCACAATGAGCAGTTCTTC.

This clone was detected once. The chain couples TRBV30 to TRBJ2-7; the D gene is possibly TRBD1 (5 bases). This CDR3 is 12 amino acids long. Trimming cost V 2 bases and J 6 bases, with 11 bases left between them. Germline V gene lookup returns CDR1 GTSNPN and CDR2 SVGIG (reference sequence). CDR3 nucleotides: TGTGCCTGGAGTTGGGGCGGTATCGAGCAGTACTTC. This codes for CAWSWGGIEQYF.

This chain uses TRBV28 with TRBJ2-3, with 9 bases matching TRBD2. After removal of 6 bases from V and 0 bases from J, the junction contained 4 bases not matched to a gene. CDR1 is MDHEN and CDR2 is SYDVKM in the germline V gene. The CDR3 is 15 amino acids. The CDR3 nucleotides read TGTGCCAGCAGACGAACTAGCGGGAGCACAGATACGCAGTATTTT. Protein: CASRRTSGSTDTQYF.

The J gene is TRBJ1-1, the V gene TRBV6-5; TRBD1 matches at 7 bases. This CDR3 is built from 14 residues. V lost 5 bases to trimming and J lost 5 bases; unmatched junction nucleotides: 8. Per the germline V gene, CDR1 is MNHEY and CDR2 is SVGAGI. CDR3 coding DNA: TGTGCCAGCAGTCAGACAGGGAGGCGAACTGAAGCTTTCTTT. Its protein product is CASSQTGRRTEAFF.

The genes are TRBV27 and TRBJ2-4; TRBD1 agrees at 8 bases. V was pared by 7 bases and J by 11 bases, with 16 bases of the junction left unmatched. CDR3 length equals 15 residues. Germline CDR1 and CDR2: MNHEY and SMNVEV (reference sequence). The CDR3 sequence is CASTLLGDRWRVQYF. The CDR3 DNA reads TGTGCCAGCACCCTGCTGGGGGACAGGTGGAGGGTTCAGTACTTC.

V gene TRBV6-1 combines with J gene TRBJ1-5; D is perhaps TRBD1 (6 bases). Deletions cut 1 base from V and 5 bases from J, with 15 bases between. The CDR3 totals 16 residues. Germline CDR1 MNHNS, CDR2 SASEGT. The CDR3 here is CASSEEAGGAHQPQHF. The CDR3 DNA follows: TGTGCCAGCAGTGAAGAGGCCGGGGGGGCGCATCAGCCCCAGCATTTT.

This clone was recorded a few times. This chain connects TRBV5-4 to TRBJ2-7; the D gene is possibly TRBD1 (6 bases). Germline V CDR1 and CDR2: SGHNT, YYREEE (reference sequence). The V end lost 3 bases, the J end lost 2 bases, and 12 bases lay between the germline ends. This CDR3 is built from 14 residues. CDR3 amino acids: CASSSTGITYEQYF. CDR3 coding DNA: TGTGCCAGCAGCTCTACAGGGATTACCTACGAGCAGTACTTC.

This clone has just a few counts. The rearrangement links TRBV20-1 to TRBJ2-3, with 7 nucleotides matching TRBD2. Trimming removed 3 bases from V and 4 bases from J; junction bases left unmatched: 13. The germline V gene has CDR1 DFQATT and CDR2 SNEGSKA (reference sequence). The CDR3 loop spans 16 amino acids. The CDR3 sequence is CSASGWVAGDPDTQYF. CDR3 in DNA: TGCAGTGCTAGTGGGTGGGTTGCGGGAGATCCAGATACGCAGTATTTT.

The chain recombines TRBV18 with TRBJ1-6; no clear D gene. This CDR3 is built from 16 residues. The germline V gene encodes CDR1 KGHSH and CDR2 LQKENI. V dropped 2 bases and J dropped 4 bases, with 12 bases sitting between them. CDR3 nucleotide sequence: TGTGCCAGCTCACCAGGCCGGGATGTTTATAATTCACCCCTCCACTTT. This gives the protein CASSPGRDVYNSPLHF.

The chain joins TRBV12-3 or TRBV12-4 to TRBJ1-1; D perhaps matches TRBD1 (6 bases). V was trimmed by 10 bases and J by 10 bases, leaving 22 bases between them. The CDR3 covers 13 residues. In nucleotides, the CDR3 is TGTGCCACCGGACAGACAGGCTGGAAATTAGCTTTCTTT. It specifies CATGQTGWKLAFF.

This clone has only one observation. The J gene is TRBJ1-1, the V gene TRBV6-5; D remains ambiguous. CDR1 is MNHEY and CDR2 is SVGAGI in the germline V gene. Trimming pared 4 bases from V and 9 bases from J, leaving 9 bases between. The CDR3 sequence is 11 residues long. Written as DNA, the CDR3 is TGTGCCAGCAGTTCGGGAGTCCAAGCTTTCTTT. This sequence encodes CASSSGVQAFF.